A single sample is the source of the 4 T cell receptor beta chains below, sequenced in a study of blood T cells in healthy people across ages (dated by TCRdb to the mid-2010s). Receptor amplification or capture employed 5' RACE. The sequencing machine was an Illumina HiSeq 2500. A second PCR of roughly 7 to 11 cycles was performed with a sample-barcoded 5' primer and a J-beta primer mix. The public reads were reanalyzed by TCRdb: fastp trimming at Q25, MiXCR alignment, in-frame beta chains only. Each entry merges the rows of one CDR3 protein and shows their most common DNA and genes. The sample table lists about 1,800,000 distinct CDR3 sequences, roughly 30% of them with a count of one. Over 7% of the sample is held by the ten biggest clonotypes. The sample was blood. These receptors were obtained from a woman aged 25 to 39 in good health.

This clonotype has only a few counts. The chain links TRBV5-1 to TRBJ2-1; perhaps TRBD2 as D (5 bases). The V end lost 4 bases, the J end lost 8 bases, and 10 bases lay between the germline ends. Germline lookup yields CDR1 SGHRS and CDR2 YFSETQ. The CDR3 length is 12 residues. Here the CDR3 DNA reads TGCGCCAGCAGCAAGGACTGGTATGAGCAGTTCTTC. Residues: CASSKDWYEQFF.

This clonotype was counted a few times. As DNA, the CDR3 is TGTGCCAGCAGGGAGACAGGCGGCCTTAATGAAAAACTGTTTTTT. Protein product: CASRETGGLNEKLFF. This sequence joins TRBV12-3 or TRBV12-4 and TRBJ1-4; possibly TRBD1 for D (6 bases). The V end was cut by 6 bases, the J end by 4 bases, with 15 bases between. The CDR3 consists of 15 residues.

This clonotype was detected many times. The chain joins TRBV29-1 to TRBJ2-7; D not resolved. CDR1 and CDR2 from the germline V gene are SQVTM and ANQGSEA. The CDR3 sequence is 11 residues long. The germline V and J ends were trimmed by 4 bases and 0 bases, with 4 bases remaining between them. CDR3 coding DNA: TGCAGCGTTGGGGGCTCCTACGAGCAGTACTTC. This codes for CSVGGSYEQYF.

J is TRBJ2-7 and V is TRBV12-5; D is possibly TRBD2 (6 bases). The CDR3 has 14 residues. Trimming removed 0 bases at V and 5 bases at J, with 11 bases between. Germline-derived CDR1 and CDR2 are LGHNT and FRNRAP. CDR3: CASGLVGGNHEQYF. CDR3 sequence (DNA): TGTGCTAGTGGTTTGGTAGGAGGGAACCACGAGCAGTACTTC.